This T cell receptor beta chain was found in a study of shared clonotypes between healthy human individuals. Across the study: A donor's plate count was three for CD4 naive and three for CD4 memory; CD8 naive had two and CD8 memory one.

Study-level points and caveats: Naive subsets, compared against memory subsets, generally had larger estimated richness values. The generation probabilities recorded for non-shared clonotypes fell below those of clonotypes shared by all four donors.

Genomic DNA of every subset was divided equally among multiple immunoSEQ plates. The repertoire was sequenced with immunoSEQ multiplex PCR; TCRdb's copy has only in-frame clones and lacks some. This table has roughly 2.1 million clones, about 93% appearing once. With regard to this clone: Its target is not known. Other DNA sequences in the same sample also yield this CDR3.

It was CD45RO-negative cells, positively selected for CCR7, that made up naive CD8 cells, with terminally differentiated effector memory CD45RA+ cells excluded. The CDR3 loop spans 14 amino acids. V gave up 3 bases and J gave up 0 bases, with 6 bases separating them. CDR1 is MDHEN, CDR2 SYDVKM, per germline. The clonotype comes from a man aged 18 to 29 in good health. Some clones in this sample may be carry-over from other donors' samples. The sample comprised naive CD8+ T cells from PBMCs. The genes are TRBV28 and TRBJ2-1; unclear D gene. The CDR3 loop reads CASSFVSSYNEQFF. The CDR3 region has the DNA TGTGCCAGCAGTTTTGTGAGCTCCTACAATGAGCAGTTCTTC.